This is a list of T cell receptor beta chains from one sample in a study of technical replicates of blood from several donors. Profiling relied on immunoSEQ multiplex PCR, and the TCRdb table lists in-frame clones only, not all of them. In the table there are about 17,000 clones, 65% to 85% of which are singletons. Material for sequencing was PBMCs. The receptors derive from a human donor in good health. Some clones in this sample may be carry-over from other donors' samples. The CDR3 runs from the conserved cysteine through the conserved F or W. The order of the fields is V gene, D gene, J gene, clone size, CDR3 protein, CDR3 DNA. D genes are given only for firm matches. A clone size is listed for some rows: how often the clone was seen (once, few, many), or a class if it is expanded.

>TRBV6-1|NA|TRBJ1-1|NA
CASLRGMNTEAFF
TGTGCCAGCCTCAGGGGTATGAACACTGAAGCTTTCTTT
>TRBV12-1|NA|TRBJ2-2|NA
CASSSGLAQPRGTGELFF
TGTGCCAGCAGCTCGGGACTAGCTCAACCCCGGGGGACCGGGGAGCTGTTTTTT
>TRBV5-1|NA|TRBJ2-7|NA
CASSLDRYEQYF
TGCGCCAGCAGCTTGGACAGATACGAGCAGTACTTC
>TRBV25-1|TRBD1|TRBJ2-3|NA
CASGPTGTGTQYF
TGTGCCAGCGGCCCGACCGGGACAGGTACGCAGTATTTT
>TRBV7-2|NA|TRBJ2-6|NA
CASSLLAPRSFSGANVLTF
TGTGCCAGCAGCTTATTGGCACCCCGCTCGTTCTCTGGGGCCAACGTCCTGACTTTC
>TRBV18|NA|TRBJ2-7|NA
CASSPSRGDEQYF
TGTGCCAGCTCCCCGTCAAGAGGAGACGAGCAGTACTTC
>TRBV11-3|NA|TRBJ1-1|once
CASSLTSLNTEAFF
TGTGCCAGCAGCTTAACAAGTTTGAACACTGAAGCTTTCTTT
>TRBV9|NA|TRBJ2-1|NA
CASSSGSSYNEQFF
TGTGCCAGCAGCTCGGGGAGCTCCTACAATGAGCAGTTCTTC
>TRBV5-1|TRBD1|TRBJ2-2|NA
CASSFTGGVGELFF
TGCGCCAGCAGCTTTACAGGGGGCGTCGGGGAGCTGTTTTTT
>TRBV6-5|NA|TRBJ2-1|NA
CASREIGDPGEQFF
TGTGCCAGCAGGGAAATTGGTGACCCAGGTGAGCAGTTCTTC
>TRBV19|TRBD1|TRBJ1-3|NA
CASDPTGGNTIYF
TGTGCCAGTGACCCGACAGGGGGAAACACCATATATTTT
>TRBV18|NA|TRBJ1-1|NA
CASSPGAGMNTEAFF
TGTGCCAGCTCACCAGGGGCAGGGATGAACACTGAAGCTTTCTTT
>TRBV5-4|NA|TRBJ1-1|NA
CASSLEYEGRNTEAFF
TGTGCCAGCAGCTTGGAATACGAGGGTAGGAACACTGAAGCTTTCTTT
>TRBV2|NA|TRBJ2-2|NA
CATSSQGNTGELFF
TGTGCCACCAGCTCACAGGGGAACACCGGGGAGCTGTTTTTT
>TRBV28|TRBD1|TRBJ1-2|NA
CASTYLTGQAYGYTF
TGTGCCAGCACCTACTTGACAGGACAGGCCTATGGCTACACCTTC
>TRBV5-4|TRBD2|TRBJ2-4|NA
CASSLEGGRAKNIQYF
TGTGCCAGCAGCTTGGAGGGCGGGAGGGCCAAAAACATTCAGTACTTC
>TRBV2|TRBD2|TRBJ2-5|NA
CASSEISSGSGETQYF
TGTGCCAGCAGTGAAATCTCTAGCGGGAGTGGTGAGACCCAGTACTTC
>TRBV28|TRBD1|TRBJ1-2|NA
CASSWDSAGQGYGYTF
TGTGCCAGCAGCTGGGACAGCGCAGGGCAGGGTTATGGCTACACCTTC
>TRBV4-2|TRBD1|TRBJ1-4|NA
CASSQGTGRGPTNEKLFF
TGTGCCAGCAGCCAAGGGACAGGGAGAGGGCCGACTAATGAAAAACTGTTTTTT
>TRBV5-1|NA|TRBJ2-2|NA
CASSLATQGGGTGELFF
TGCGCCAGCAGCTTGGCCACCCAGGGAGGGGGGACCGGGGAGCTGTTTTTT
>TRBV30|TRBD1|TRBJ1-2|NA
CAWSPGQGPYGYTF
TGTGCCTGGAGCCCTGGACAGGGACCGTATGGCTACACCTTC
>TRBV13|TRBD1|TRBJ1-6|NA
CASSLSNRGGPPLHF
TGTGCCAGCAGCCTAAGCAACAGGGGAGGTCCACCCCTCCACTTT
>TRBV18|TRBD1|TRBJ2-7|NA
CASSPLQGPYEQYF
TGTGCCAGCTCACCTTTACAGGGGCCCTACGAGCAGTACTTC
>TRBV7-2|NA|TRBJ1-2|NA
CASSLVGRSAPFGGYTF
TGTGCCAGCAGCTTAGTCGGCAGGTCGGCGCCATTTGGGGGCTACACCTTC